The 16 T cell receptor beta chains below were found in one sample sequenced in a study of OX40 agonist ivuxolimab in advanced cancers. Assay: immunoSEQ multiplex PCR; the TCRdb copy retains only in-frame clones and omits some. Of approximately 82,000 clones detected, 80% to 90% appear once; the ten largest clones hold about 0.57%. Here the sequenced sample was CD4+ or CD8+ T cells sorted from blood, taken in a trial of the OX40 agonist ivuxolimab. The receptors derive from an adult with an advanced solid tumor such as melanoma, head and neck, liver or kidney cancer.

This clone has a single count. This rearrangement joins TRBV5-1 to TRBJ1-2; perhaps TRBD1 as D (6 bases). CDR1 and CDR2 (germline): SGHRS, YFSETQ. The V end was cut by 0 bases, the J end by 4 bases, with 22 bases between. The CDR3 is 18 residues long. CDR3 residues: CASSLDLGGGQRFYGYTF. CDR3 DNA sequence: TGCGCCAGCAGCTTGGACCTAGGTGGTGGACAGCGCTTCTATGGCTACACCTTC.

The rearrangement uses TRBV27 and TRBJ2-3; the D gene is possibly TRBD2 (6 bases). From germline, CDR1 is MNHEY and CDR2 SMNVEV (reference sequence). V was clipped by 4 bases and J by 1 base, with 21 bases between them. This CDR3 region has 18 residues. The CDR3 nucleotides are TGTGCCAGCAGTTCACTGAGCGACTGGGACTCAGGCACAGATACGCAGTATTTT. It is translated as CASSSLSDWDSGTDTQYF.

The chain's CDR3 is CASSGRRGQPQHF. The DNA for the CDR3 is TGTGCCAGCAGTGGTCGCAGGGGACAGCCCCAGCATTTT. The chain recombines TRBV2 with TRBJ1-5; the D gene is possibly TRBD1 (6 bases). The germline V and J ends were trimmed by 4 bases and 7 bases, with 11 bases remaining between them. The CDR3 extends over 13 amino acids. CDR1 is SNHLY and CDR2 is FYNNEI in the germline V gene. The variable domain in full, completed from reference TRBV2 and TRBJ1-5, reads EPEVTQTPSHQVTQMGQEVILRCVPISNHLYFYWYRQILGQKVEFLVSFYNNEISEKSEIFDDQFSVERPDGSNFTLKIRSTKLEDSAMYFCASSGRRGQPQHFGDGTRLSIL.

The genes are TRBV19 and TRBJ2-7; D ambiguous. The V gene lost 4 bases and the J gene lost 0 bases, with 7 bases spanning the gap. This CDR3 region has 13 residues. From germline, CDR1 is LNHDA and CDR2 SQIVND (reference sequence). CDR3 nucleotides: TGTGCCAGTAGTAACACTGTCTCCTACGAGCAGTACTTC. This gives the protein CASSNTVSYEQYF.

This chain joins TRBV6-6 and TRBJ1-2; TRBD1 matches at 7 bases. V trimming: 6 bases; J trimming: 2 bases; junction bases outside the gene matches: 6. This CDR3 is 14 amino acids long. Germline-derived CDR1 and CDR2 are MNHNY and SVGAGI (reference sequence). CDR3 nucleotide sequence: TGTGCCAGCAGCATAGGGACAGCAAACTATGGCTACACCTTC. Protein: CASSIGTANYGYTF.

CDR3 in amino acids: CASSIDWNQPQHF. CDR3 coding DNA: TGTGCCAGTAGTATAGATTGGAATCAGCCCCAGCATTTT. J is TRBJ1-5 and V is TRBV19; D is unclear. There are 13 residues in the CDR3. Looked up from germline, CDR1 is LNHDA and CDR2 is SQIVND (reference sequence). Trimming stripped 0 bases from V and 4 bases from J, with 4 bases between.

The V gene is TRBV7-2, the J gene TRBJ1-2; TRBD1 might be the D (6 bases). Between the trimmed V and J ends, which lost 7 bases and 4 bases, there was a span of 19 bases. CDR3 length equals 15 residues. Germline assignment: CDR1 SGHTA and CDR2 FQGNSA. The CDR3 DNA follows: TGTGCCAGCACCCTAGGGGGTAGTGGCGGCTATGGCTACACCTTC. It encodes CASTLGGSGGYGYTF.

This clone is a singleton in its sample. The chain joins TRBV4-3 to TRBJ1-2, with 8 bases that match TRBD1. Germline V gives CDR1 LGHNA, CDR2 YSLEER. V was clipped by 3 bases and J by 4 bases; unmatched bases: 10. The CDR3 has 16 residues. DNA of the CDR3: TGCGCCAGCAGCCACTTTCCCCAGGGGGCGGGCTATGGCTACACCTTC. Residues: CASSHFPQGAGYGYTF.

The rearrangement joins TRBV7-8 to TRBJ2-5; no clear D gene. Germline assignment: CDR1 SGHVS and CDR2 FQNEAQ. The germline V and J ends were trimmed by 5 bases and 2 bases, with 9 bases remaining between them. The length of the CDR3 is 13 residues. The CDR3 sequence: CASSRGSQETQYF. The CDR3 DNA reads TGTGCCAGCAGCCGAGGATCGCAAGAGACCCAGTACTTC.

This sequence joins TRBV18 and TRBJ1-2, with a possible D match to TRBD1 (5 bases). V was clipped by 3 bases and J by 1 base, with 15 bases between them. CDR1 and CDR2 (germline): KGHSH, LQKENI. The CDR3 is 16 amino acids. CDR3 loop: CASSPGAASYNYGYTF. CDR3 nucleotide sequence: TGTGCCAGCTCACCCGGGGCAGCTTCCTATAACTATGGCTACACCTTC.

V and J are TRBV7-3 and TRBJ2-2, with 7 bases aligning to TRBD2. CDR1 SGHTA and CDR2 FQGTGA come from the germline V gene. The CDR3 has 15 amino acids. Trimming cost V 4 bases and J 3 bases; bases outside gene matches: 5. CDR3 region: CASSSGGGYTGELFF. The CDR3 DNA follows: TGTGCCAGCAGCTCCGGGGGAGGGTACACCGGGGAGCTGTTTTTT.

With regard to this clone: Other nucleotide sequences in the sample specify the same CDR3. The DNA for the CDR3 is TGTGCCAGCAGCTTAGAACGGAACACTGAAGCTTTCTTT. Translation: CASSLERNTEAFF. J is TRBJ1-1 and V is TRBV7-2; D gene unclear. This CDR3 contains 13 residues. The V gene's germline CDR1 is SGHTA and CDR2 FQGNSA. V gave up 1 base and J gave up 1 base, with 4 bases separating them.

In DNA, the CDR3 is TGTGCCAGCAGCGCTTCCGGGACAGCCTATGGCTACACCTTC. Translated: CASSASGTAYGYTF. The V and J genes are TRBV9 and TRBJ1-2; 7 nucleotides align to TRBD1. The CDR3 runs to 14 residues. V dropped 3 bases and J dropped 4; count of bases not matched to a gene: 6. Per the germline V gene, CDR1 is SGDLS and CDR2 is YYNGEE.

The chain combines TRBV25-1 with TRBJ2-3, with 8 bases fitting TRBD2. The CDR3 totals 13 residues. V was pared by 4 bases and J by 4 bases, with 1 base of the junction left unmatched. Looked up from germline, CDR1 is MGHDK and CDR2 is SYGVNS. In DNA, the CDR3 is TGTGCCAGCAGTGCGGGAGGGCCAGATACGCAGTATTTT. Its protein is CASSAGGPDTQYF.

The chain employs TRBV2 and TRBJ2-3, with D possibly called TRBD1 or TRBD2 (6 bases each). The CDR3 length is 14 residues. Trimming pared 9 bases from V and 1 base from J, leaving 14 bases between. Germline lookup yields CDR1 SNHLY and CDR2 FYNNEI. The CDR3: CASYRRGGTDTQYF. The CDR3 DNA reads as TGTGCCAGTTACAGGAGGGGGGGCACAGATACGCAGTATTTT.

The chain uses TRBV5-1 and TRBJ2-7; D is unclear. The CDR3 extends over 16 amino acids. CDR1 and CDR2 (germline): SGHRS, YFSETQ. Trimming stripped 0 bases from V and 0 bases from J, with 13 bases between. CDR3 nucleotide sequence: TGCGCCAGCAGCTTGGGGCTGGGTAGTGGCTCCTACGAGCAGTACTTC. Translating it yields CASSLGLGSGSYEQYF.